This record concerns one TCR beta chain sequence. Its target is not known. Produced via immunoSEQ multiplex PCR; TCRdb's table is partial and in-frame only. The top ten hold 13% of the sample, which has fewer than 600,000 clones, around 79% seen once. This entry belongs to a study of shared clonotypes between healthy human individuals. Study findings and constraints: Few donors restricted represented genetic and exposure-history diversity. Investigators expected sequencing depth to affect clonotype sharing among donors.

The CDR3 extends over 15 amino acids. Germline assignment: CDR1 SGHRS and CDR2 YFSETQ. The V segment lost 4 bases and the J segment 3 bases; nucleotides outside the gene matches: 4. There were no recent acute infections or vaccinations among the donors, who were healthy HIV-negative adults. The sample comprised PBMCs. This rearrangement joins TRBV5-1 to TRBJ2-2; TRBD1 matches 9 bases. This TCR was sampled from a woman in her 40s in good health. Some clones in this sample may be carry-over from other donors' samples. Here the CDR3 DNA reads TGCGCCAGCAGCCTGGGACAGGGACACACCGGGGAGCTGTTTTTT. Protein: CASSLGQGHTGELFF.